This T cell receptor (beta chain) appears in the sequencing data of a study of regulatory T cells in long-lasting Graves disease. The study, taken as a whole, reports: When disease was persistent, TRBV28, TRBJ1-2 and TRBJ2-5 were the favored segments.

V dropped 2 bases and J dropped 5; count of bases not matched to a gene: 6. CDR3 length: 16 residues. CDR1 and CDR2 from the germline V gene are DFQATT and SNEGSKA (reference sequence). The time point: persistent/refractory GD, antithyroid drugs over 5 years with positive TRAb. PBMC-extracted RNA yielded the TCR library. All patients originated from an endocrinology department located in Xi'an, China. EDTA tubes received around 9 milliliters of collected peripheral blood. TCR beta libraries were built with iRepertoire HTBI primers and Arm-PCR of CDR3 regions. One entry per CDR3 protein, called by TCRdb with MiXCR from the multiplex PCR reads. The top ten hold around 13% of the sample, which has around 460,000 distinct CDR3 sequences, about 20% seen once. For this clonotype: Its target is unknown.

The rearrangement links TRBV20-1 to TRBJ2-2; 12 bases are a match to TRBD2. The sample was peripheral blood mononuclear cells (PBMCs), taken when the disease was refractory, from a patient treated with antithyroid drugs. The source of this sequence is a female donor with Graves disease. The CDR3 spells CSARPLGLAGTGELFF. The CDR3 DNA is TGCAGTGCTAGACCCCTCGGACTAGCGGGGACCGGGGAGCTGTTTTTT.